This T cell receptor beta chain was identified in a study of control samples from healthy donors and cancer patients. Libraries were prepared by immunoSEQ multiplex PCR; TCRdb keeps only in-frame clonotypes and omits some of them. This sample has some 130,000 clones, with less than 95% found just once. This CDR3 spans 16 amino acids. The sample consisted of blood. The gene calls are TRBV21-1 and TRBJ1-5; the table's D call TRBD1 went unverified against the DNA. TRBV21-1 is a pseudogene. This TCR came from a man younger than 45 in good health. The DNA for the CDR3 is TGTGCCAGCAGCCTCCTGGGGGCTCGCGGTGGTCAGCCCCAGCATTTT. Translated: CASSLLGARGGQPQHF.